This T cell receptor (beta chain) is from a study of blood T cell repertoires in COVID-19. Study summary: Acute and convalescent COVID-19 samples came from the United States, Italy and Spain. Sources were T cells, B-cell-depleted T cells, or PBMCs; the material itself was cDNA or gDNA.

The V end was cut by 4 bases, the J end by 9 bases, with 13 bases between. Germline CDR1 is SEHNR and CDR2 is FQNEAQ (reference sequence). The CDR3 runs 13 residues. This clone appeared a single time. In the authors' methods: Quantification of nucleated cells was approximated via reference gene primer amplification. Here immunoSEQ multiplex PCR was the method, and the copy in TCRdb shows in-frame clones only, minus some. The V and J calls and clone size are taken from that table; D and trimming were inferred from the DNA. Of approximately 150,000 clones in the sample, roughly 84% were seen once. The sequence was collected from a human donor in a cohort sampled during active COVID-19. The specimen sequenced was peripheral blood. This chain links TRBV7-9 with TRBJ2-1; D perhaps matches TRBD1 (5 bases). The CDR3 reads CASSSVGAPEQFF. The DNA for the CDR3 is TGTGCCAGCAGCTCAGTAGGGGCCCCTGAGCAGTTCTTC.